These T cell receptor beta chains were read from a single sample in a study of T cells in Graves' hyperthyroidism and ophthalmopathy. TCRdb re-derived calls from the multiplex PCR reads in MiXCR, one entry per CDR3 protein. Counted here are hundreds of thousands of distinct CDR3 sequences, over 35% occurring once; the ten biggest clones make up approximately 8.7%. Sequencing input: blood. These receptor sequences come from a man aged 18 to 30 with Graves' hyperthyroidism. The CDR3 runs from the conserved cysteine through the conserved F or W. The order of the fields is V gene, J gene, clone size, CDR3 protein. Part of the rows lack a size; the others show once, few, many or a class for expanded clones.

V: TRBV7-2
J: TRBJ2-6
size: -
CDR3: CASSSSRAGANVLTF

V: TRBV5-4
J: TRBJ2-2
size: -
CDR3: CASSLESGGLFF

V: TRBV7-2
J: TRBJ2-5
size: -
CDR3: CASSVGLAARETQYF

V: TRBV7-2
J: TRBJ1-5
size: -
CDR3: CASGAGTPNQPQHF

V: TRBV10-3
J: TRBJ2-7
size: many
CDR3: CASQAGGDYEQYF

V: TRBV16
J: TRBJ2-7
size: -
CDR3: CASSQFQFSPYEQYF

V: TRBV7-9
J: TRBJ1-1
size: -
CDR3: CASSSVGRGVDTEAFF

V: TRBV9
J: TRBJ2-7
size: -
CDR3: CASSPPVGSSYEQYF

V: TRBV15
J: TRBJ2-7
size: -
CDR3: CATSRGGEQYF

V: TRBV5-5
J: TRBJ2-7
size: -
CDR3: CASDRPYEQYF

V: TRBV30
J: TRBJ2-2
size: -
CDR3: CAWSLHGTTGELFF

V: TRBV7-2
J: TRBJ1-1
size: many
CDR3: CASSSLVSTEAFF

V: TRBV15
J: TRBJ2-6
size: -
CDR3: CATSTLCSVDEGANVLTF

V: TRBV11-1
J: TRBJ2-7
size: -
CDR3: CASSLFPVYEQYF

V: TRBV25-1
J: TRBJ2-7
size: -
CDR3: CASSVGTGGIYEQYF

V: TRBV2
J: TRBJ1-5
size: -
CDR3: CASSRTENSNQPQHF

V: TRBV6-1
J: TRBJ2-7
size: -
CDR3: CASSNPSRGRHEQYF

V: TRBV29-1
J: TRBJ2-7
size: -
CDR3: CSVKTLQGEDGQYF

V: TRBV25-1
J: TRBJ2-7
size: many
CDR3: CATQQSSYEQYF

V: TRBV7-9
J: TRBJ1-6
size: -
CDR3: CASIKSGGPLHF

V: TRBV5-1
J: TRBJ2-7
size: -
CDR3: CASSLDTYYEQYF

V: TRBV11-2
J: TRBJ2-7
size: -
CDR3: CASSFGGTTYEQYF

V: TRBV24-1
J: TRBJ1-2
size: -
CDR3: CATSDPGQGASGYTF

V: TRBV12-3/TRBV12-4
J: TRBJ1-6
size: few
CDR3: CASSGGLGPLHF

V: TRBV6-1
J: TRBJ1-5
size: -
CDR3: CASRKGSGGVDNQPQHF

V: TRBV11-3
J: TRBJ1-5
size: many
CDR3: CASLNQPQHF

V: TRBV7-2
J: TRBJ1-4
size: -
CDR3: CASTRLGTTNEKLFF

V: TRBV7-6
J: TRBJ1-1
size: -
CDR3: CASSLGGPYEAFF

V: TRBV7-2
J: TRBJ2-7
size: few
CDR3: CASSFDTGYYEQYF

V: TRBV29-1
J: TRBJ1-2
size: -
CDR3: CSVDGTGGYTF

V: TRBV2
J: TRBJ1-2
size: once
CDR3: CASSQTGFYGYTF

V: TRBV12-3/TRBV12-4
J: TRBJ2-5
size: many
CDR3: CASTPRQAQETQYF

V: TRBV7-8
J: TRBJ2-6
size: many
CDR3: CASSFFRGNGANVLTF

V: TRBV25-1
J: TRBJ1-2
size: -
CDR3: CARTRDSPGYGYTF

V: TRBV29-1
J: TRBJ1-1
size: many
CDR3: CSGNRGLNTEAFF

V: TRBV5-1
J: TRBJ2-7
size: -
CDR3: CASSPLAGVDEQYF

V: TRBV7-2
J: TRBJ1-6
size: -
CDR3: CASSLSMGDYNSPLHF

V: TRBV25-1
J: TRBJ2-5
size: many
CDR3: CASSPGRTSGTRETQYF

V: TRBV19
J: TRBJ1-1
size: many
CDR3: CASRSGITLGSTEAFF

V: TRBV9
J: TRBJ2-7
size: many
CDR3: CASTRSGQGAQYEQYF

V: TRBV7-9
J: TRBJ1-1
size: few
CDR3: CASSSGKGALAFF

V: TRBV7-8
J: TRBJ1-1
size: -
CDR3: CASSSRASGATEAFF

V: TRBV5-1
J: TRBJ2-2
size: -
CDR3: CASGVSGNTGELFF

V: TRBV15
J: TRBJ2-3
size: -
CDR3: CATSIGRPPDTQYF

V: TRBV7-7
J: TRBJ2-5
size: -
CDR3: CASSLVMESETQYF